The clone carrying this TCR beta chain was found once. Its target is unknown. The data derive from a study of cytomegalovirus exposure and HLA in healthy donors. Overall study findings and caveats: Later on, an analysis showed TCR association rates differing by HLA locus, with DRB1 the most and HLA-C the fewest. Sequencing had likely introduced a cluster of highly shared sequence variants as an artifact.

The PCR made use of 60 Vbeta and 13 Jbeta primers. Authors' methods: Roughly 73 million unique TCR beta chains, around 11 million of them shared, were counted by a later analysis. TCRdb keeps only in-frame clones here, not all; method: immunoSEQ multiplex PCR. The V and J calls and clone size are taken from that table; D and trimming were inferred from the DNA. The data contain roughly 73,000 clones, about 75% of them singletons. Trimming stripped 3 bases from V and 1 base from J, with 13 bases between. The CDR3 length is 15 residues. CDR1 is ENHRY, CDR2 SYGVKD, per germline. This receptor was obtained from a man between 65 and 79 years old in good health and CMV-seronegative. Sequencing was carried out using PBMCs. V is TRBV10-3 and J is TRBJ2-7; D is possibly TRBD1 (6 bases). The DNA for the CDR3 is TGTGCCATCAGTGACGGTGGGGGCCGTTCCTACGAGCAGTACTTC. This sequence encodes CAISDGGGRSYEQYF.